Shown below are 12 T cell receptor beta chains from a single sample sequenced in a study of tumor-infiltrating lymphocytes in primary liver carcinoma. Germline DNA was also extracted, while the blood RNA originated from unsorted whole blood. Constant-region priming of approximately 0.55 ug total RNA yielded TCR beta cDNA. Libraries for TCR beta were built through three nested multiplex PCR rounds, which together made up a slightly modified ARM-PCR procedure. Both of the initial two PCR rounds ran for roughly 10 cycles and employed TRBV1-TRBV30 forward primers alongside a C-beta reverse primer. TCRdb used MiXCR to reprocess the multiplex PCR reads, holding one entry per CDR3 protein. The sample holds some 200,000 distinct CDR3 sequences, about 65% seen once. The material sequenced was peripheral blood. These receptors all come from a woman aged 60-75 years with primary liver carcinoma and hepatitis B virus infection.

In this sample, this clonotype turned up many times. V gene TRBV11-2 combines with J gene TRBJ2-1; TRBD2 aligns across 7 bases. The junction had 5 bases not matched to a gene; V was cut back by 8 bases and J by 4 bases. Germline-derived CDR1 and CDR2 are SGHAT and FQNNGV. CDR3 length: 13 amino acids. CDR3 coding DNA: TGTGCCAGCGGCCTAGCGGATTACAATGAGCAGTTCTTC. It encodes CASGLADYNEQFF.

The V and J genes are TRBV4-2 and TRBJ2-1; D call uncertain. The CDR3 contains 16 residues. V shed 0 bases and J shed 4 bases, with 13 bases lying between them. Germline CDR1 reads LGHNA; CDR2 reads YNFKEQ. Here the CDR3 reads CASSQDMSVRYNEQFF. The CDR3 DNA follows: TGTGCCAGCAGCCAAGATATGTCTGTTCGGTACAATGAGCAGTTCTTC.

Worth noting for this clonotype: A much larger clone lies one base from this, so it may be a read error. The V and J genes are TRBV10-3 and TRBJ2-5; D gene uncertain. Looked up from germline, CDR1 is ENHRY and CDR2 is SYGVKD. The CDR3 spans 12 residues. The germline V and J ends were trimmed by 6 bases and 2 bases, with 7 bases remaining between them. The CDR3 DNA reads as TGTGCCATCAGGGAACAACAAGAGACCCAGTACTTC. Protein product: CAIREQQETQYF.

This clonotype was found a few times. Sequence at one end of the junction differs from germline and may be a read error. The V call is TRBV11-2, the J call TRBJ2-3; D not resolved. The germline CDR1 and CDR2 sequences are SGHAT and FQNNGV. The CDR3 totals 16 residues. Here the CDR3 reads CASSPEYGSYVDTQYF. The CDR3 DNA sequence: TGTGCCAGCAGCCCCGAATACGGGTCTTACGTTGATACGCAGTATTTC.

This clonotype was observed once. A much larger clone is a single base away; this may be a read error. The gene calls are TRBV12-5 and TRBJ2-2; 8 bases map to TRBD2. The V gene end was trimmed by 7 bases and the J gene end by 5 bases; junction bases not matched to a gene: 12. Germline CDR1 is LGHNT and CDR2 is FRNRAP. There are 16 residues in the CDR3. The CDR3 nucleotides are TGTGCTAGTGCTGGGGGCAGCGGGAGTTTTACCGGGGAGCTGTTTTTT. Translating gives CASAGGSGSFTGELFF.

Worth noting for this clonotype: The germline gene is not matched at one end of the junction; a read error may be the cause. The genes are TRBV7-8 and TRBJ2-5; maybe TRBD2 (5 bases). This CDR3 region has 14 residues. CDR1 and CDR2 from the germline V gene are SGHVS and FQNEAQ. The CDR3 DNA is TGTGCCAGCACCTTAGCGTTGCCCCAAGAGACCCAGTACTTC. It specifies CASTLALPQETQYF.

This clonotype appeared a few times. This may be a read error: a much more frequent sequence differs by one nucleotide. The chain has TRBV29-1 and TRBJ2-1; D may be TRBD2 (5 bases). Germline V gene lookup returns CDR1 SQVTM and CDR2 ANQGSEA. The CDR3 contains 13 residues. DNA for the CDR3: TGCAGCGCCCGGACTTTACAGTACAATGGGCAGTTCTTC. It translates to CSARTLQYNGQFF.

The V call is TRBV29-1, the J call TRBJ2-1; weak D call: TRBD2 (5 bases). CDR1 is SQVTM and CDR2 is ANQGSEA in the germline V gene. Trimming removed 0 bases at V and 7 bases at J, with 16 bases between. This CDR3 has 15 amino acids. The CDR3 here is CSVEDGVFMGNEQFF. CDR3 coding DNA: TGCAGCGTTGAAGACGGGGTTTTCATGGGGAATGAGCAGTTCTTC.

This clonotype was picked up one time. In nucleotides, the CDR3 is TGTGCCAGCAGTGTGGCGGCAACTATTACCTACAATGAGCAGTTCTTC. It yields the protein CASSVAATITYNEQFF. The chain carries TRBV6-1 and TRBJ2-1; D remains unclear. Trimming shortened V by 4 bases and J by 2 bases, and 15 bases separated the two germline ends. The CDR3 extends over 16 amino acids. Germline CDR1 is MNHNS and CDR2 is SASEGT.

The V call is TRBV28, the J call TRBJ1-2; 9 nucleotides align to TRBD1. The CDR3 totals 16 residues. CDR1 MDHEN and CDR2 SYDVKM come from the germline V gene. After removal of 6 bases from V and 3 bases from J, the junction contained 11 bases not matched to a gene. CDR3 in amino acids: CASRPLPGTGYYGYTF. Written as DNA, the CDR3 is TGTGCCAGCAGACCACTTCCCGGGACAGGGTACTATGGCTACACCTTC.

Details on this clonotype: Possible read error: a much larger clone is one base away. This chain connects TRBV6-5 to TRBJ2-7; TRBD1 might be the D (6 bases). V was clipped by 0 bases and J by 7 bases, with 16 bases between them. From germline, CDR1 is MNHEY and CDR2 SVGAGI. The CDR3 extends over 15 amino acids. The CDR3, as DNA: TGTGCCAGCAGTTACTCGACCGGGACATCAGAGGAGCAGTACTTC. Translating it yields CASSYSTGTSEEQYF.

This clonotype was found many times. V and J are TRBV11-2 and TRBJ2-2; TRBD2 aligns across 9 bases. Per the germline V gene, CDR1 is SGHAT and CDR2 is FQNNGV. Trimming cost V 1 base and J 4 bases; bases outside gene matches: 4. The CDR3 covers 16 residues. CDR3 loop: CASSLGLLAGTGELFF. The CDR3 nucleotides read TGTGCCAGCAGCTTAGGTCTACTAGCGGGCACCGGGGAGCTGTTTTTT.